This T cell receptor beta chain came from a study of blood T cell repertoires in COVID-19. Looking at the study overall: T cells, B-cell-depleted T cells, or PBMCs supplied cDNA or gDNA.

In the original analysis: Amplification of reference gene primers was used by the study to estimate nucleated cell counts. Using immunoSEQ multiplex PCR, the repertoire was profiled, and TCRdb retains in-frame clones only, with some absent. That table furnishes V, J and clone size, whereas the DNA furnished D and trimming. The table has 90,000 to 150,000 clones, 79% seen once. The CDR3 runs 17 residues. The germline V and J ends were trimmed by 5 bases and 8 bases, with 25 bases remaining between them. CDR1 and CDR2 from the germline V gene are MGHDK and SYGVNS. The sequenced material came from peripheral blood. This chain links TRBV25-1 with TRBJ2-1; D perhaps matches TRBD1 (6 bases). This sequence originates from a woman at least 80 years old with acute or convalescent COVID-19. CDR3 bases: TGTGCCAGCAGTCCTCGAAGGGGGTTACAAGGCGGCCATGAGCAGTTCTTC. As protein: CASSPRRGLQGGHEQFF. The variable domain in full, with the rest retrieved from reference TRBV25-1 and TRBJ2-1, is EADIYQTPRYLVIGTGKKITLECSQTMGHDKMYWYQQDPGMELHLIHYSYGVNSTEKGDLSSESTVSRIRTEHFPLTLESARPSHTSQYLCASSPRRGLQGGHEQFFGPGTRLTVL.